The entry below describes one T cell receptor beta chain. Its antigen is undetermined. Each CDR3 protein gets one entry after TCRdb re-called the reads with MiXCR. The sample has approximately 220,000 distinct CDR3 sequences; roughly two fifths are singletons. Germline V gene lookup returns CDR1 SNHLY and CDR2 FYNNEI. After removal of 4 bases from V and 3 bases from J, the junction contained 7 bases not matched to a gene. The CDR3 consists of 16 residues. These data originate in a study of T cell repertoires in cytomegalovirus infection. Study-level background: Indications of both CMV infection and matching HLA type were provided by public TCR beta signatures. General study results and limits: Ex vivo responses were dominated by HLA-C-restricted CMV-specific TCR beta clonotypes.

The TCR was taken from a human donor in good health (CMV status not recorded). Some clones in this sample may be carry-over from other donors' samples. The chain carries TRBV2 and TRBJ1-5, with TRBD1 matching 9 bases. The sequenced sample was CD8+ T cells from cultured PBMCs, obtained from culture after CMV antigen stimulation. In nucleotides, the CDR3 is TGTGCCAGCAGTGGGGACAGGGAAGATAACAATCAGCCCCAGCATTTT. Its translation is CASSGDREDNNQPQHF.